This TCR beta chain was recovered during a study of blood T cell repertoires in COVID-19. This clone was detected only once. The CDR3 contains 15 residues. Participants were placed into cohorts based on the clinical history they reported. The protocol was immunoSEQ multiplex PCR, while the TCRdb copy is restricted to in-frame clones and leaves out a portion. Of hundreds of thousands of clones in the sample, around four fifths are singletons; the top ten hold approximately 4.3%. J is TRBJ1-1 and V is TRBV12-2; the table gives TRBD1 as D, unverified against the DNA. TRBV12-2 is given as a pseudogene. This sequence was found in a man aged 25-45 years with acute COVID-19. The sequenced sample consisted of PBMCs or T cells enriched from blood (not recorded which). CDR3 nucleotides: TGTGCAAGTCGCACCCCAACAGGATGGTACACTGAAGCTTTCTTT. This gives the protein CASRTPTGWYTEAFF.